This T cell receptor beta chain was obtained from a study of CD8 T cells in Susac syndrome. After extraction with the RNeasy kit, 0.5 to 1 ug of the RNA was reverse transcribed using random hexamers. TCRdb re-called the immunoSEQ multiplex PCR reads through MiXCR, storing one row per CDR3 protein. The table has 250,000 to 300,000 distinct CDR3 sequences, 70% to 90% seen once. The CDR3 extends over 13 amino acids. Looked up from germline, CDR1 is MGHRA and CDR2 is YSYEKL. Trimming stripped 4 bases from V and 4 bases from J, with 7 bases between. The TCR was taken from a human donor with multiple sclerosis. This chain links TRBV4-1 with TRBJ2-2; D not resolved. The sequenced material came from CD8+ T cells from PBMCs. The CDR3 spells CASSPLSTGELFF. The CDR3 DNA sequence: TGCGCCAGCAGCCCCCTCTCCACCGGGGAGCTGTTTTTT.